The sample holds many counts of the clone carrying this T cell receptor beta chain. Antigen: not known. The authors produced cDNA by 5'RACE using 10-nucleotide random UMIs. Via MiXCR, TCRdb re-called the 5' RACE reads, giving one row per CDR3 protein. The table includes 45,000 to 50,000 distinct CDR3 sequences, around 2.9% detected once. Deletions cut 8 bases from V and 4 bases from J, with 14 bases between. From germline, CDR1 is MNHEY and CDR2 SMNVEV (reference sequence). The CDR3 sequence is 14 residues long. The data are from a study of neurological immune-mediated disorders. For the study at large: About 90% of the roughly 34 multiple sclerosis patients had relapsing-remitting disease; 3 had secondary progressive. Study-level findings and limits: Among 34 multiple sclerosis patients, 18 had repertoires that phylogenetic grouping placed in one related-CDR3 cluster, a possible signature.

The chain employs TRBV27 and TRBJ1-4; D call uncertain. Sequencing was carried out using PBMCs. This TCR came from a woman between 45 and 65 years old with multiple sclerosis. The CDR3 nucleotides are TGTGCCAGCTCCCCCGCGGGGATTAATGAAAAACTGTTTTTT. Protein: CASSPAGINEKLFF.